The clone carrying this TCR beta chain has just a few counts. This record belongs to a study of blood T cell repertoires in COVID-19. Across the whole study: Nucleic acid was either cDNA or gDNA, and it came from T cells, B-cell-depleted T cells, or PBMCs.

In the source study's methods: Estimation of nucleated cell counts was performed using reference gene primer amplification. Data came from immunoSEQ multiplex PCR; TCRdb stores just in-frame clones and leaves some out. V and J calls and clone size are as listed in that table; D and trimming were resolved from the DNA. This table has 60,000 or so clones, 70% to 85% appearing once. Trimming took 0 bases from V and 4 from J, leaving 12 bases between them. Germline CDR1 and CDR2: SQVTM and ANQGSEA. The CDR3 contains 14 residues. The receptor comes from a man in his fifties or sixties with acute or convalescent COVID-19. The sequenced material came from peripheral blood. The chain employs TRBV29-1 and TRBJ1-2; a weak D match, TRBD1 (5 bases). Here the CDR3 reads CSVEEDEGVYGYTF. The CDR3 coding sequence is TGCAGCGTTGAAGAGGATGAAGGGGTCTATGGCTACACCTTC.